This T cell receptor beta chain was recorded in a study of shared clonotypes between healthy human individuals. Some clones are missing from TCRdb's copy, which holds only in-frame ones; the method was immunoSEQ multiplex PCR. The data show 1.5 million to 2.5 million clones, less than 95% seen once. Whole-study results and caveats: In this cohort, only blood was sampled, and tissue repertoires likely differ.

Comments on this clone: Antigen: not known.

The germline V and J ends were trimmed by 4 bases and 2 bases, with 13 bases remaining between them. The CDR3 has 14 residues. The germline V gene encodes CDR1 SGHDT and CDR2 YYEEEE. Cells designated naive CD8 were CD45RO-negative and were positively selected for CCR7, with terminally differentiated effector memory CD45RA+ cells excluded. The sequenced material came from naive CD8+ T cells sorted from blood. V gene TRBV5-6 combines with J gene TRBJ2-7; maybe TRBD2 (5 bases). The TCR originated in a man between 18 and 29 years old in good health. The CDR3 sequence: CASSVRGNTYEQYF. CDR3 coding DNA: TGTGCCAGCAGCGTTCGAGGGAACACCTACGAGCAGTACTTC. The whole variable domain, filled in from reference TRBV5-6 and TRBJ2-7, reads DAGVTQSPTHLIKTRGQQVTLRCSPKSGHDTVSWYQQALGQGPQFIFQYYEEEERQRGNFPDRFSGHQFPNYSSELNVNALLLGDSALYLCASSVRGNTYEQYFGPGTRLTVT.